This TCR beta chain was obtained from a study of T cell responses to AZD1222 COVID-19 vaccine. Study-level results: Most donors were white British and more were female, and clonal diversity was possibly underestimated. Recipients of AZD1222 seropositive at baseline numbered only 5 to 7.

With respect to this clone: The antigen remains undetermined.

Measured with immunoSEQ multiplex PCR; TCRdb has only the in-frame clones, and not every one. The sample holds around 190,000 clones; about 90% are singletons and the top ten take about 9.9%. The sequences come from peripheral blood, collected 28 days after the second AZD1222 dose. The sequence came from an adult who received the AZD1222 COVID-19 vaccine.

The CDR3 region is CATSSTKAGNYGYTF. DNA of the CDR3: TGTGCCACCAGCAGCACGAAGGCAGGGAACTATGGCTACACCTTC. The V and J genes are TRBV15 and TRBJ1-2, with D possibly being TRBD1 (5 bases). This CDR3 spans 15 amino acids. The germline V and J ends were trimmed by 3 bases and 2 bases, with 13 bases remaining between them. Germline values: CDR1 LNHNV, CDR2 YYDKDF (reference sequence).